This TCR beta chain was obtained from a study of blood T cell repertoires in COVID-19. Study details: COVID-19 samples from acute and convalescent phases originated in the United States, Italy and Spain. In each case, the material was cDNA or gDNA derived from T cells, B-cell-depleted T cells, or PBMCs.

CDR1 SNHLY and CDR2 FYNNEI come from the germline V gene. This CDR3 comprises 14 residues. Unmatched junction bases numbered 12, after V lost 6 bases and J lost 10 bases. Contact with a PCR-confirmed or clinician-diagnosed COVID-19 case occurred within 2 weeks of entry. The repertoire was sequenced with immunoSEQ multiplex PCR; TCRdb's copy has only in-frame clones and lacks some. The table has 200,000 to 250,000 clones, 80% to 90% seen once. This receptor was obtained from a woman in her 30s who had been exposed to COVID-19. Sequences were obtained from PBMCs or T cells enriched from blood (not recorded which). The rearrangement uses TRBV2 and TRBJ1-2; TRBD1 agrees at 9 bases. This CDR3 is CASRAGTGIMDYTF. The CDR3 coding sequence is TGTGCCAGCAGGGCCGGGACAGGGATTATGGACTACACCTTC.